A selection of T cell receptor beta chains follows, all from one sample in a study of T cell repertoires in cytomegalovirus infection. TCRdb fed the reads into MiXCR, producing one record per CDR3 protein. The sample shows approximately 990,000 distinct CDR3 sequences, around 32% of them seen only once. These receptors are not linked to any known antigen. The sample in question was cultured CD8+ T cells from PBMCs, obtained from culture after CMV antigen stimulation. Source of these receptors: a human donor in good health (CMV status not recorded). Some clones in this sample may be carry-over from other donors' samples. Both conserved end residues are trimmed from each CDR3.

v_gene	CDR3aa
TRBV4-1	ASSQGTGLVGELF
TRBV20-1	SARDWAQETQY
TRBV7-2	ASSFRSSQPQH
TRBV7-9	ASSPGQGMDTQY
TRBV7-9	ASSSGLEGGEQF
TRBV2	ARGPTNTGELF
TRBV10-3	AITQNSNQPQH
TRBV20-1	SAEPAYNEQF
TRBV25-1	ASSDQGRQETQY
TRBV10-3	AIKGNDMEDEKLF
TRBV7-6	AIEEDATGELF
TRBV6-2/TRBV6-3	ASRTSIRGEQF
TRBV6-6	ASSENLRPYEQY
TRBV7-2	ASSPAISGNTIY
TRBV19	ATRSGQGIVDTEAF
TRBV28	ASSLPPLLIGGGQETQY
TRBV2	ASHRQGWADTQY
TRBV9	VSSPRALGGTEAF
TRBV20-1	SARDLGRGGYEQY
TRBV5-1	ASSPGTETYEQY
TRBV6-2/TRBV6-3	ASTPITGTNTEAF
TRBV6-6	ASRLSKQGTGETQY
TRBV6-8	ASSYAEGLQTQY
TRBV7-6	ASSFPMFGAESYYNSPLH
TRBV19	ASSISGWVNTEAF
TRBV29-1	SVGGDRGLDEQF
TRBV12-3/TRBV12-4	TSSLGDLGDTEAF
TRBV7-9	ASSTTRQGARRETQY
TRBV27	ASRSIDRFPNYGYT
TRBV7-2	ASSLEAGGADTQY
TRBV4-1	ASSHQAGTTNDEQF
TRBV7-3	ASSFDSWGGPGYEQF
TRBV14	ASSQEDLAVHNEQF
TRBV7-8	ASSFYGQASSNQPQH
TRBV2	ASSETPGQGDRPQH
TRBV27	ANRLTGVGNTIY